This TCR beta chain was recovered during a study of blood T cell repertoires in COVID-19. At the level of the study: Samples of COVID-19 (acute and convalescent) were obtained from the United States, Italy and Spain. The cDNA or gDNA used as material had been derived from T cells, B-cell-depleted T cells, or PBMCs.

Per the original methods: Estimates of nucleated cell counts were drawn from the amplification of reference gene primers. Sequencing was performed with immunoSEQ multiplex PCR; in TCRdb, only in-frame clones are kept and a portion is missing. From that table come the V and J calls and clone size; the DNA was used to work out D and trimming. The data contain about 410,000 clones, 89% of them singletons. Trimming took 3 bases from V and 9 from J, leaving 20 bases between them. Germline V CDR1 and CDR2: LGHDT, YNNKEL (reference sequence). The CDR3 has 16 amino acids. This chain links TRBV3-1 (or the pseudogene TRBV3-2) with TRBJ2-2; possible D gene TRBD2, 5 bases. The sequence derives from a woman aged 40 to 50 with COVID-19, enrolled during active disease. Sequenced: peripheral blood. In DNA form, the CDR3 reads TGTGCCAGCAGCCACGCCCCCCTTCGGGGAGTGCGGGAGCTGTTTTTT. Translation: CASSHAPLRGVRELFF.